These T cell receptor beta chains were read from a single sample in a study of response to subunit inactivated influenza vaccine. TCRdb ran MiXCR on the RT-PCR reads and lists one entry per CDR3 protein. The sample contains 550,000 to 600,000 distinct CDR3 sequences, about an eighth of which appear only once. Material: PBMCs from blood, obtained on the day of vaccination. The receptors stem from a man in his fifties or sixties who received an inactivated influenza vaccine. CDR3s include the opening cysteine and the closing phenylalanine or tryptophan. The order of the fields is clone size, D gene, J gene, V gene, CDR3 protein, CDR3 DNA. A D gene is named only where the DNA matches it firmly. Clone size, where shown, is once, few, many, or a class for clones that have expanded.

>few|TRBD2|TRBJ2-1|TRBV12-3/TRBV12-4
CASSLLADHNEQFF
TGTGCCAGCAGTCTACTAGCGGATCACAATGAGCAGTTCTTC
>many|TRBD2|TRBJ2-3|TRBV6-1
CATTGTSGVDTQYF
TGTGCCACTACCGGGACTAGCGGGGTGGATACGCAGTATTTT
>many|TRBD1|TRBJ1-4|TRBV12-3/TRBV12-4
CASSKTGGGEKLFF
TGTGCCAGCAGCAAAACAGGGGGTGGAGAAAAACTGTTTTTT
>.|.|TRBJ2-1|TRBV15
CATSRAQGNEQFF
TGTGCCACCAGCAGAGCTCAGGGCAATGAGCAGTTCTTC
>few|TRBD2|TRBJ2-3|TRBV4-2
CASSLGLAPGITDTQYF
TGTGCCAGCAGCCTGGGACTAGCTCCCGGAATCACAGATACGCAGTATTTT
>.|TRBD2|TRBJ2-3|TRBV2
CALRLPGLAGADYTDTQYF
TGTGCCCTCAGATTACCAGGACTAGCGGGGGCAGATTACACAGATACGCAGTATTTT
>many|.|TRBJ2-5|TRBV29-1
CSALRSHRETQYF
TGCAGCGCCCTAAGATCCCACAGGGAGACCCAGTACTTC
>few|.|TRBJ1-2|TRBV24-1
CATSDSGEVGYTF
TGTGCCACCAGTGATTCTGGGGAGGTTGGCTACACCTTC
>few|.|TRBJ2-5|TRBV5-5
CASSLVPVQETQYF
TGTGCCAGCAGCTTGGTACCAGTCCAAGAGACCCAGTACTTC
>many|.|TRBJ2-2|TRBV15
CATYSNGELFF
TGTGCCACTTACTCAAACGGGGAGCTGTTTTTT